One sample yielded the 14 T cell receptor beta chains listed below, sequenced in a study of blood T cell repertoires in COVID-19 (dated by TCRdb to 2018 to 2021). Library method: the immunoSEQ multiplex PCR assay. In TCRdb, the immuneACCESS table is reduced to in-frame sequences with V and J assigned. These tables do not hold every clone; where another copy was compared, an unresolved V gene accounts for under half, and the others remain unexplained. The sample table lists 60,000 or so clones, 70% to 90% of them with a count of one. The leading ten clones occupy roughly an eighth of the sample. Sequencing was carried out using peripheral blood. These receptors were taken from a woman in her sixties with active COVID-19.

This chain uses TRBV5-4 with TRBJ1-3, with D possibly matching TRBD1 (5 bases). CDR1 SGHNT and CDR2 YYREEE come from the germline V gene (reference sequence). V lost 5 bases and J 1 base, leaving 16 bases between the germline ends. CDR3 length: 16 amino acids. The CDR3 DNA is TGTGCCAGCAGTCCGACCCGGTCAGGGTCTGGAAACACCATATATTTT. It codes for CASSPTRSGSGNTIYF.

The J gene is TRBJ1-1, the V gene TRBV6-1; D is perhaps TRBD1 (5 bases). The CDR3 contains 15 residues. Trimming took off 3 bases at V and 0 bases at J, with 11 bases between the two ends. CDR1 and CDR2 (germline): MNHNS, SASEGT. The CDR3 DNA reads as TGTGCCAGCAGTGACGACAGCCTGATGAACACTGAAGCTTTCTTT. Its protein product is CASSDDSLMNTEAFF.

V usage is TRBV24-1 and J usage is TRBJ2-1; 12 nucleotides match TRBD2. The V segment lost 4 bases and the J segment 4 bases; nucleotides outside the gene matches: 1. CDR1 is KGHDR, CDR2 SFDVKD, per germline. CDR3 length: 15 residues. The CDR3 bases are TGTGCCACCAGTGACGGACTAGCGGGGTACAATGAGCAGTTCTTC. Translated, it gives CATSDGLAGYNEQFF.

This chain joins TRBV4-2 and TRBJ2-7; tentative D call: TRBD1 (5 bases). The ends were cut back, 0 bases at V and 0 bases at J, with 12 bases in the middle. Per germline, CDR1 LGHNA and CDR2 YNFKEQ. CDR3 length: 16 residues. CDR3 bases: TGTGCCAGCAGCCAAGAGGTAGGGGCGACCTCCTACGAGCAGTACTTC. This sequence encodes CASSQEVGATSYEQYF.

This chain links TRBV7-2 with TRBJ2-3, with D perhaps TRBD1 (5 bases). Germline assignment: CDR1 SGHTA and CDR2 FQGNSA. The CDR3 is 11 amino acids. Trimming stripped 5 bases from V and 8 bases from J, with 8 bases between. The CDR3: CASSPRGTQYF. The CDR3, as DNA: TGTGCCAGCAGCCCTAGGGGTACGCAGTATTTT.

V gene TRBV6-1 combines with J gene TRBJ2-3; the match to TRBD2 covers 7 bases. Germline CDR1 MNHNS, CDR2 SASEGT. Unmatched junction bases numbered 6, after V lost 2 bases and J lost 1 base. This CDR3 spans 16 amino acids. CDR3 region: CASSEHGGGGTDTQYF. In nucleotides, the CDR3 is TGTGCCAGCAGTGAACATGGCGGGGGAGGCACAGATACGCAGTATTTT.

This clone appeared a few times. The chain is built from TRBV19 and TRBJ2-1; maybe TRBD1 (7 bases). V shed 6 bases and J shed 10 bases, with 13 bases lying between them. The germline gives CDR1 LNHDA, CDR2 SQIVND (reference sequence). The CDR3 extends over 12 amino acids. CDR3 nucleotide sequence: TGTGCCAGTAGACCAGGGGGGAGGGAGCAGTTCTTC. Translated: CASRPGGREQFF.

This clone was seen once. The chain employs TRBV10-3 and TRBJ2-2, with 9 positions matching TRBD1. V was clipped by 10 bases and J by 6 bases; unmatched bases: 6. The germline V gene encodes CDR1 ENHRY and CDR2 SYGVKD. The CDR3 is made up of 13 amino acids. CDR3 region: CASGTGTPGELFF. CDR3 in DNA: TGTGCCAGCGGGACAGGGACCCCCGGGGAGCTGTTTTTT.

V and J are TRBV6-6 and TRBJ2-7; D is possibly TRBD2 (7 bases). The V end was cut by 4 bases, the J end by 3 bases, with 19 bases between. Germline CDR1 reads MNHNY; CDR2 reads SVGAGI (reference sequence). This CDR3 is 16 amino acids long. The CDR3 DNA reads TGTGCCAGCAGTTCCACATTGGGGGGGGCAGACTACGAGCAGTACTTC. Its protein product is CASSSTLGGADYEQYF.

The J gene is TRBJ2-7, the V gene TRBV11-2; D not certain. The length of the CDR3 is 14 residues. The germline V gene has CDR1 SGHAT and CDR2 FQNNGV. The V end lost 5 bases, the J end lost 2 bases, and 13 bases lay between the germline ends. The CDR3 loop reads CASSPPGEAYEQYF. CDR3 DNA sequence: TGTGCCAGCAGCCCCCCCGGAGAGGCCTACGAGCAGTACTTC.

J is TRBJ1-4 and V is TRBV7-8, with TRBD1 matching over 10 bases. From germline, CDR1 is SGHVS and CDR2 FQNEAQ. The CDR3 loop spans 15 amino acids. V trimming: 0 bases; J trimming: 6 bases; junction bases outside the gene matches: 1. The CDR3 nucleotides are TGTGCCAGCAGCTTAGCGGGACAGGGGCATGAAAAACTGTTTTTT. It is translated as CASSLAGQGHEKLFF.

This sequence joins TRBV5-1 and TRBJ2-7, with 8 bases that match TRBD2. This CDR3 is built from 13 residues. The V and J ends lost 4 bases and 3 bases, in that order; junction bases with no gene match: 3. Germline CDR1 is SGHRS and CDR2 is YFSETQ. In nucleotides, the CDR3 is TGCGCCAGCAGCAGGACTAGCTTCTACGAGCAGTACTTC. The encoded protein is CASSRTSFYEQYF. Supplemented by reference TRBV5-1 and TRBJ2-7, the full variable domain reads KAGVTQTPRYLIKTRGQQVTLSCSPISGHRSVSWYQQTPGQGLQFLFEYFSETQRNKGNFPGRFSGRQFSNSRSEMNVSTLELGDSALYLCASSRTSFYEQYFGPGTRLTVT.

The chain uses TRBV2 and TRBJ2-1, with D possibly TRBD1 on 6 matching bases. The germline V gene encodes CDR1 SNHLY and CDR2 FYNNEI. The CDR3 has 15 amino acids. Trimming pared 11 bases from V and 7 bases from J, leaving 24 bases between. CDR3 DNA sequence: TGTGCCGGACCTAAGGGGGACCTTTCTATTAATGAGCAGTTCTTC. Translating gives CAGPKGDLSINEQFF.

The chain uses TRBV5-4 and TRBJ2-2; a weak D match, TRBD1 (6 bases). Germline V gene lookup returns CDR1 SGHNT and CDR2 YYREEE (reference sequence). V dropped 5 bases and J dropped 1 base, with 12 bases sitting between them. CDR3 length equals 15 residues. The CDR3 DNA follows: TGTGCCAGCAGTTCCGGGACATTGAACACCGGGGAGCTGTTTTTT. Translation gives CASSSGTLNTGELFF.